This T cell receptor (beta chain) is drawn from a study of PD-1 blockade in mismatch repair-deficient tumors. PCR or immunohistochemistry showed mismatch repair deficiency in every enrolled patient. Data came from immunoSEQ multiplex PCR; TCRdb stores just in-frame clones and leaves some out. The sample has some 17,000 clones, 75% to 90% seen once. The clonotype originates from an adult with mismatch repair-deficient cancer. This material consisted of PBMCs, taken roughly 23 weeks after starting pembrolizumab.

The chain's CDR3 is CASSVGTWETQYF. The CDR3 nucleotides are TGTGCCAGCAGTGTTGGGACATGGGAGACCCAGTACTTC. This chain joins TRBV6-1 and TRBJ2-5, with D maybe TRBD1 (6 bases). The germline V and J ends were trimmed by 4 bases and 5 bases, with 11 bases remaining between them. Germline assignment: CDR1 MNHNS and CDR2 SASEGT. The CDR3 runs to 13 residues.